This T cell receptor beta chain was sequenced during a study of CD8 T cell repertoires and HIV-1 epitope variants. Study context: Twenty-five autologous and known Gag and Nef epitope variant peptides each stimulated T cells separately. An approximately 10-day culture received IL-2, IL-7 and IL-15 on days 3 and 7.

The CDR3 covers 15 residues. Germline V gene lookup returns CDR1 SNHLY and CDR2 FYNNEI. Trimming took off 3 bases at V and 7 bases at J, with 19 bases between the two ends. Generated by immunoSEQ multiplex PCR, the TCRdb table keeps only in-frame clones and is missing some. The sample has 6,000 to 8,000 clones, around two thirds seen once; the top ten hold 42%. As for this clone: Its antigen is still unknown.

General observations from the study: About five clonotypes recognized Nef KF9, one HW9, none TAALDMSHF. About ten TCR beta clonotypes were antigen-specific, roughly 6 apparently recognizing autologous or escape variants.

This TCR was recovered from a male donor with HIV. The specimen was cultured CD8+ T cells derived from PBMCs. The chain couples TRBV2 to TRBJ2-7; possibly TRBD2 for D (6 bases). This chain's CDR3 is CASSDPGRGVGEQYF. The DNA for the CDR3 is TGTGCCAGCAGTGACCCAGGACGCGGGGTTGGAGAGCAGTACTTC.